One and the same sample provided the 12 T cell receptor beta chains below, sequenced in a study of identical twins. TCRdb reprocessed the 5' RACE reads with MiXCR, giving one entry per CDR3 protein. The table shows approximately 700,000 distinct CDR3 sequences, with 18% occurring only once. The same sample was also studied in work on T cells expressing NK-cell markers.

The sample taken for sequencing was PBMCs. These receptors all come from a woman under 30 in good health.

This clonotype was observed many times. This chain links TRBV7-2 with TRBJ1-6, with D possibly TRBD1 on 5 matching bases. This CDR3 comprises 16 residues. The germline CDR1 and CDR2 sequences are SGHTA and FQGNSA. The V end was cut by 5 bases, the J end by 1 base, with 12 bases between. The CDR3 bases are TGTGCCAGCAGCCTATTAGGGGAATCCTATAATTCACCCCTCCACTTT. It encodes CASSLLGESYNSPLHF.

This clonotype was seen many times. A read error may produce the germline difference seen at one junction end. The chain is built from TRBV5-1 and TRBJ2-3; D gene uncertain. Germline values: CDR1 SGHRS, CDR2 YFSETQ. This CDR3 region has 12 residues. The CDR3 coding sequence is TGTGCCAGCAGCTCTACCACAGATACGCAGTATTTT. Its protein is CASSSTTDTQYF.

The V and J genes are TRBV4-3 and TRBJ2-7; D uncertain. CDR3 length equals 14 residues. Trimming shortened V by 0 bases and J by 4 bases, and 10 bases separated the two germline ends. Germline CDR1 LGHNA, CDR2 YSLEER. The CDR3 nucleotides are TGCGCCAGCAGCCAAGAGTACCAAAATTACGAGCAGTACTTC. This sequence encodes CASSQEYQNYEQYF.

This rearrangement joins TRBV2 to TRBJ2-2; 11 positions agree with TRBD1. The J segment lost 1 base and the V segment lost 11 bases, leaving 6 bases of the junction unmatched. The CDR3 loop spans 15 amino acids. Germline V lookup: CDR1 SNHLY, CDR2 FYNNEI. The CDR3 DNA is TGTGCCTGTGGACAGGGGGCGGGGAACACCGGGGAGCTGTTTTTT. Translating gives CACGQGAGNTGELFF.

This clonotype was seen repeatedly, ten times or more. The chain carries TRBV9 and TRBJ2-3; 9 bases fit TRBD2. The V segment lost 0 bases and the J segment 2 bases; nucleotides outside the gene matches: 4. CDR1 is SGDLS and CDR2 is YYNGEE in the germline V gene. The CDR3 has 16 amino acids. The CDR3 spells CASSVGSGGNTDTQYF. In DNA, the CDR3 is TGTGCCAGCAGCGTAGGTAGCGGGGGAAACACAGATACGCAGTATTTT.

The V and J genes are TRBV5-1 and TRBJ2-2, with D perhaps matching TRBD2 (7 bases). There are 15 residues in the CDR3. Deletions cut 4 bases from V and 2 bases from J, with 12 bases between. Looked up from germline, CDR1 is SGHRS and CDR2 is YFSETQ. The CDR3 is CASSPGGGNTGELFF. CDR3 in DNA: TGCGCCAGCAGCCCGGGGGGCGGAAACACCGGGGAGCTGTTTTTT.

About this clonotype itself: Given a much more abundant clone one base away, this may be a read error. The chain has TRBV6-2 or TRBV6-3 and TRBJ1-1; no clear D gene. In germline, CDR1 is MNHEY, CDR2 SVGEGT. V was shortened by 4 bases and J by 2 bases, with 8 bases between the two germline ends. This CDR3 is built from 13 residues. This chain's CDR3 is CASSCLLNTEAFF. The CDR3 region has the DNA TGTGCCAGCAGTTGTTTACTCAACACTGAAGCTTTCTTT.

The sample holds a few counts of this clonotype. The CDR3 is CSARAPGPGTGELFF. The CDR3, as DNA: TGCAGTGCTAGAGCCCCAGGGCCGGGCACCGGGGAGCTGTTTTTT. The chain carries TRBV20-1 and TRBJ2-2; perhaps TRBD1 as D (5 bases). CDR1 and CDR2 (germline): DFQATT, SNEGSKA (reference sequence). Trimming left V 1 base short and J 4 bases short, with 13 bases between. The CDR3 is 15 residues long.

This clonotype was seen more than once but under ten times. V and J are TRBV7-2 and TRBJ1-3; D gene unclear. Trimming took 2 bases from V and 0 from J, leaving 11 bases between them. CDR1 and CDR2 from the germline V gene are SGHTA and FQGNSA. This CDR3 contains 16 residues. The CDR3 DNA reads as TGTGCCAGCAGCTTACAAAAGCCGAGCTCTGGAAACACCATATATTTT. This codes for CASSLQKPSSGNTIYF.

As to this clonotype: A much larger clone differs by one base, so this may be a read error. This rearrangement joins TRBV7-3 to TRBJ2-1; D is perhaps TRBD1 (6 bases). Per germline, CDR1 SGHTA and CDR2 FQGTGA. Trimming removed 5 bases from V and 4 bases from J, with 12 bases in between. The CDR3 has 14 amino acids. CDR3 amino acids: CASSVAGEYNEQFF. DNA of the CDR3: TGTGCCAGCAGCGTAGCAGGGGAATACAATGAGCAGTTCTTC.

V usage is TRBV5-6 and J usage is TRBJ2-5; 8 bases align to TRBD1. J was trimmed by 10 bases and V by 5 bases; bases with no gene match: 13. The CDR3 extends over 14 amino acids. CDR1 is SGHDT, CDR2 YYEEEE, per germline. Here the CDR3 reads CASSTGTGISGQYF. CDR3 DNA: TGTGCCAGCAGTACCGGGACAGGCATATCGGGCCAGTACTTC.

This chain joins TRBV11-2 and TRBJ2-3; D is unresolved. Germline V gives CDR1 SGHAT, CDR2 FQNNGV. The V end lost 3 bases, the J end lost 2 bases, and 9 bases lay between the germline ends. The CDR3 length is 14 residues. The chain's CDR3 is CASSFDHTTDTQYF. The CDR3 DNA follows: TGTGCCAGCAGCTTCGATCATACCACAGATACGCAGTATTTT.